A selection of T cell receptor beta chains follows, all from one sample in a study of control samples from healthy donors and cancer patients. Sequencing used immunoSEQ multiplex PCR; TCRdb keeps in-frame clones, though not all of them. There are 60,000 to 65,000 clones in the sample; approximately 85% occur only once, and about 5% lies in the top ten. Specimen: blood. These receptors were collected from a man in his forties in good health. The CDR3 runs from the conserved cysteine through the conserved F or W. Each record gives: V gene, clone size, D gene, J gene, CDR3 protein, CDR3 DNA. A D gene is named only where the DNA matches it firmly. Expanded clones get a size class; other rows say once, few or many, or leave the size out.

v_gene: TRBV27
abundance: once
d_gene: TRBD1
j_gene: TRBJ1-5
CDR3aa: CASRLGQGANQPQHF
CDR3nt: TGTGCCAGCAGACTCGGACAGGGGGCCAATCAGCCCCAGCATTTT

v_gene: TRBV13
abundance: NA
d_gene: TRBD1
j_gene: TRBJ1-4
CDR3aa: CASSAGTGDLEKLFF
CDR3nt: TGTGCCAGCAGCGCCGGGACAGGGGATCTTGAAAAACTGTTTTTT

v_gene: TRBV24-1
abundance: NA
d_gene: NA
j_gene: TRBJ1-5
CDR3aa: CATSETGTSNQPQHF
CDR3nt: TGTGCCACCAGTGAAACGGGGACTAGCAATCAGCCCCAGCATTTT

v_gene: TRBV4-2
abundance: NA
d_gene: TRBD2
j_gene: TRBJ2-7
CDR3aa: CASSQDQTGGRAYEQYF
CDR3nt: TGTGCCAGCAGCCAAGATCAAACGGGCGGGAGAGCCTACGAGCAGTACTTC

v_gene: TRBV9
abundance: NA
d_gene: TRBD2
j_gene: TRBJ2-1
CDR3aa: CASSVLAGSYNEQFF
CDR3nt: TGTGCCAGCAGCGTACTAGCGGGTTCCTACAATGAGCAGTTCTTC

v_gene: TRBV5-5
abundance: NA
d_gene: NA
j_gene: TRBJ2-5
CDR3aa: CASSLIWGQETQYF
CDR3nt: TGTGCCAGCAGCTTGATCTGGGGCCAAGAGACCCAGTACTTC

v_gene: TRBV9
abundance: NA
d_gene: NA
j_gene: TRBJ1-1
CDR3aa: CASSVDSQGATEAFF
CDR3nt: TGTGCCAGCAGCGTAGATTCTCAGGGTGCCACTGAAGCTTTCTTT

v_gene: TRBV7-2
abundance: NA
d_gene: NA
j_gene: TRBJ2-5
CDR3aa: CASSADRGGETQYF
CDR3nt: TGTGCCAGCAGCGCCGACAGGGGAGGGGAGACCCAGTACTTC

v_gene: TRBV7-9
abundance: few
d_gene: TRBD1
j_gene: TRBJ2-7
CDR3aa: CASSRTGGDLEQYF
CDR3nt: TGTGCCAGCAGCCGGACAGGGGGCGATTTGGAGCAGTACTTC

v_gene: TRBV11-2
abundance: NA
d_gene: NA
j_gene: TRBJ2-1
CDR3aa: CASSLLLGQGNEQFF
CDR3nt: TGTGCCAGCAGCTTATTGCTGGGGCAGGGCAATGAGCAGTTCTTC

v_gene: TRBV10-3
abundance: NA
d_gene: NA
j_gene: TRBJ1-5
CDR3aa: CAISESIGDQPQHF
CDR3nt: TGTGCCATCAGTGAGTCGATCGGTGATCAGCCCCAGCATTTT

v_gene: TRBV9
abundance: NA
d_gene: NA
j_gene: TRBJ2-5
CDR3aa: CASSAPGRGETQYF
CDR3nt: TGTGCCAGCAGCGCCCCAGGGAGGGGGGAGACCCAGTACTTC

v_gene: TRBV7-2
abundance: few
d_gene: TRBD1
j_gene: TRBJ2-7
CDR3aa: CASSLRTGGEQYF
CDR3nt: TGTGCCAGCAGCTTGAGGACAGGGGGCGAGCAGTACTTC

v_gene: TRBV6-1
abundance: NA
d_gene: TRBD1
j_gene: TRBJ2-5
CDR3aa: CASSEAGGGSQETQYF
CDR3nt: TGTGCCAGCAGTGAAGCAGGGGGCGGCTCTCAAGAGACCCAGTACTTC

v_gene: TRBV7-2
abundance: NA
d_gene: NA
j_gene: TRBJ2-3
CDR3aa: CASSFAATSTDTQYF
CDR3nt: TGTGCCAGCAGCTTCGCAGCTACTAGCACAGATACGCAGTATTTT

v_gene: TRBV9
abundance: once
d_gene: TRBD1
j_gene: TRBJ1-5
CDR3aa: CASSRGGTGDNQPQHF
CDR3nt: TGTGCCAGCAGCAGAGGGGGTACAGGGGACAATCAGCCCCAGCATTTT

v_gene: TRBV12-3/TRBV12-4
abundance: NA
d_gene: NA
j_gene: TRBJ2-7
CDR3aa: CASSFNPAEQYF
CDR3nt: TGTGCCAGCAGTTTTAACCCGGCCGAGCAGTACTTC

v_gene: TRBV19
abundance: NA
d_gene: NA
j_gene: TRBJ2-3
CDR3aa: CASGPSTDTQYF
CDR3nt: TGTGCCAGCGGGCCTAGCACAGATACGCAGTATTTT

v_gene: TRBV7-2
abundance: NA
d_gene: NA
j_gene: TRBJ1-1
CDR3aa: CASSLDSGTRRNTEAFF
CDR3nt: TGTGCCAGCAGCTTAGACAGTGGGACAAGGAGGAACACTGAAGCTTTCTTT

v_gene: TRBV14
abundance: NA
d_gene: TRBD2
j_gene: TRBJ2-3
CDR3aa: CASSPLAGISTDTQYF
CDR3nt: TGTGCCAGCAGCCCTTTAGCGGGGATCAGCACAGATACGCAGTATTTT

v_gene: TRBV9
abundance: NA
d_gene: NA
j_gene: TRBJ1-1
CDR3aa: CASSFRDHDTEAFF
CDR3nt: TGTGCCAGCAGCTTCCGGGACCACGACACTGAAGCTTTCTTT

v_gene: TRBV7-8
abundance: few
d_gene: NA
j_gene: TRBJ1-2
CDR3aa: CASSLVLQATSNYGYTF
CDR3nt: TGTGCCAGCAGCTTAGTCTTACAAGCAACCTCTAACTATGGCTACACCTTC

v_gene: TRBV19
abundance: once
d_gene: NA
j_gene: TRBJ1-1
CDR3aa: CASSRPGMNTEAFF
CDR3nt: TGTGCCAGTAGTAGGCCAGGGATGAACACTGAAGCTTTCTTT

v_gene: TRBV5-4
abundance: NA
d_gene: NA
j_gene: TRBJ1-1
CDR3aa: CASSLAVNVNTEAFF
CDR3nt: TGTGCCAGCAGCTTGGCGGTAAACGTGAACACTGAAGCTTTCTTT

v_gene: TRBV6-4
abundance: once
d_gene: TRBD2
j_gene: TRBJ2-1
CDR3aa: CASSPGLDYNEQFF
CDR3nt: TGTGCCAGCAGTCCGGGACTAGACTACAATGAGCAGTTCTTC

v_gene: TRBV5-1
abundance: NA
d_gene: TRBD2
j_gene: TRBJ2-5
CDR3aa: CASSGTSVGETQYF
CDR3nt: TGCGCCAGCAGCGGCACTAGCGTGGGAGAGACCCAGTACTTC

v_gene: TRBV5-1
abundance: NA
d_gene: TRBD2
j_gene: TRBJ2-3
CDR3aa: CASSGRLAGGTDTQYF
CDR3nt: TGCGCCAGCAGCGGGCGACTAGCGGGGGGTACAGATACGCAGTATTTT

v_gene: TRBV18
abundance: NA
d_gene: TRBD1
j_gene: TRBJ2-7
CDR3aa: CASSPGQGGNEQYF
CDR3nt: TGTGCCAGCTCACCGGGACAGGGGGGGAACGAGCAGTACTTC

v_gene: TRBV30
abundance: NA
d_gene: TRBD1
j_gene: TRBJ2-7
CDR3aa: CAWRLDRGYSYEQYF
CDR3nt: TGTGCCTGGAGGTTGGACAGGGGGTATTCCTACGAGCAGTACTTC

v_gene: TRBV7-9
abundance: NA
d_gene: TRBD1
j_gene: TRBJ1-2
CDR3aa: CASSPGTGRVLGYTF
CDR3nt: TGTGCCAGCAGCCCCGGGACAGGGAGGGTCCTTGGCTACACCTTC

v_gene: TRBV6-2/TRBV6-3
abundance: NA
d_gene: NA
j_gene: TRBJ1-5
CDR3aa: CASSPRSLTQHF
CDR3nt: TGTGCCAGCAGTCCCAGGAGCCTCACCCAGCATTTT

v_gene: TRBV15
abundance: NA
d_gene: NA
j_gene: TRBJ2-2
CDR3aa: CATNRVGRDTGELFF
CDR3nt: TGTGCCACCAACAGAGTCGGGAGAGACACCGGGGAGCTGTTTTTT

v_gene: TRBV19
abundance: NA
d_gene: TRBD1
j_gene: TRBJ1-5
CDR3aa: CASSRDRGNQPQHF
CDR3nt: TGTGCCAGTAGTAGGGACAGAGGCAATCAGCCCCAGCATTTT

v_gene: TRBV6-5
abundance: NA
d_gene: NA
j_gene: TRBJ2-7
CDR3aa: CASRRGSSYEQYF
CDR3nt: TGTGCCAGCAGAAGGGGGAGCTCCTACGAGCAGTACTTC

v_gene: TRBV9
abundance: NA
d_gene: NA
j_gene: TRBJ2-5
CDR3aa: CASSATRGARGETQYF
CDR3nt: TGTGCCAGCAGCGCGACGAGGGGGGCCCGAGGGGAGACCCAGTACTTC

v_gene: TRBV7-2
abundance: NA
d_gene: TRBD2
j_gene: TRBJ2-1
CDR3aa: CASSYQRGANNEQFF
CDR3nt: TGTGCCAGCAGCTACCAGCGGGGGGCAAACAATGAGCAGTTCTTC

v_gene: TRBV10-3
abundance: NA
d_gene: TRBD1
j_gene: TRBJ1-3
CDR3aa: CAITPGQTLAGNTIYF
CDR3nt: TGTGCCATCACCCCGGGACAGACTCTGGCTGGAAACACCATATATTTT

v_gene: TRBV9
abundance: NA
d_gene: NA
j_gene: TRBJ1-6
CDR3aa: CASSGRLWHSPLHF
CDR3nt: TGTGCCAGCAGCGGACGCCTGTGGCATTCACCCCTCCACTTT

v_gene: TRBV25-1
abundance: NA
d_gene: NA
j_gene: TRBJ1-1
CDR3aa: CASTFAGNTEAFF
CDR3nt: TGTGCCAGCACCTTTGCCGGGAACACTGAAGCTTTCTTT

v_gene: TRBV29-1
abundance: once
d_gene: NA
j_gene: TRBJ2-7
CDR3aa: CSVDKGGYSYEQYF
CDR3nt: TGCAGCGTTGATAAGGGTGGGTACTCCTACGAGCAGTACTTC

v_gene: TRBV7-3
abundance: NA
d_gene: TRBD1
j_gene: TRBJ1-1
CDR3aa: CASSLQGGLGTEAFF
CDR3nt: TGTGCCAGCAGCCTTCAAGGGGGCCTGGGCACTGAAGCTTTCTTT

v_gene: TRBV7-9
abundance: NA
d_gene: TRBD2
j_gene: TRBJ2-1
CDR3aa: CASRATSGSSYNEQFF
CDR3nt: TGTGCCAGCAGGGCTACTAGCGGGAGTTCCTACAATGAGCAGTTCTTC

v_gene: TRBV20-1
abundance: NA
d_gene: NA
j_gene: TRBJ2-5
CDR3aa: CSASREETQYF
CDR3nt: TGCAGTGCTAGCAGGGAAGAGACCCAGTACTTC

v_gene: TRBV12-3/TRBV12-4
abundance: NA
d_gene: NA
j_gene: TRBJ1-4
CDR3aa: CASSLLSEKLFF
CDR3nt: TGTGCCAGCAGTTTATTGAGTGAAAAACTGTTTTTT

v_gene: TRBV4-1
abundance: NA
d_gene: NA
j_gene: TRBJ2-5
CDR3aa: CASSLEAGMETQYF
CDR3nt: TGCGCCAGCAGCCTTGAGGCAGGGATGGAGACCCAGTACTTC

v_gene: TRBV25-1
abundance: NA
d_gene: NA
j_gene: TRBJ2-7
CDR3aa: CASSASPPRNEQYF
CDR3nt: TGTGCCAGCAGTGCCTCCCCCCCCCGAAACGAGCAGTACTTC

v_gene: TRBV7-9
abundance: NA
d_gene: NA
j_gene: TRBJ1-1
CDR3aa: CASSLVRPEAFF
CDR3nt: TGTGCCAGCAGCTTAGTAAGACCTGAAGCTTTCTTT

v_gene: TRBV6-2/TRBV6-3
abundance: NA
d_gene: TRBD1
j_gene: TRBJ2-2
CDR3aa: CASSPFTQGANAGELFF
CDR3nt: TGTGCCAGCAGTCCCTTTACCCAGGGGGCTAACGCCGGGGAGCTGTTTTTT

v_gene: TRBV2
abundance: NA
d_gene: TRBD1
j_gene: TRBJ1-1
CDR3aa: CASSGQGPEAFF
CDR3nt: TGTGCCAGCAGTGGACAGGGTCCTGAAGCTTTCTTT

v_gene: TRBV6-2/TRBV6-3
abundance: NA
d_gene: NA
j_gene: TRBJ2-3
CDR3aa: CASSFIFLAKDGDTDTQYF
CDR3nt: TGTGCCAGCAGTTTCATTTTTTTGGCCAAGGACGGGGACACAGATACGCAGTATTTT

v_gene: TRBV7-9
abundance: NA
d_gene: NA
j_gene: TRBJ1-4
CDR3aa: CASSLGTANEKLFF
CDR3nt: TGTGCCAGCAGCTTAGGAACAGCTAATGAAAAACTGTTTTTT

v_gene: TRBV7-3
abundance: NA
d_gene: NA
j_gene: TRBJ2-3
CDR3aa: CASSSYRADTQYF
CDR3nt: TGTGCCAGCAGCTCCTACAGGGCAGATACGCAGTATTTT

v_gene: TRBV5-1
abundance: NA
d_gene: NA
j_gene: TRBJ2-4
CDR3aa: CASRPGETKNIQYF
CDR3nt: TGCGCCAGCAGACCTGGGGAGACCAAAAACATTCAGTACTTC

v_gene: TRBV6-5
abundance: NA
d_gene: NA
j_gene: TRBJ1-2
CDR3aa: CASNGRGYGYTF
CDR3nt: TGTGCCAGCAATGGACGGGGCTATGGCTACACCTTC

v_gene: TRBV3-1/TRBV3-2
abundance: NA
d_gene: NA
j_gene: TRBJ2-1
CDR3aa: CASSQDIGTPFKAQFF
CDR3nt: TGTGCCAGCAGCCAAGATATAGGGACACCTTTTAAGGCGCAGTTCTTC

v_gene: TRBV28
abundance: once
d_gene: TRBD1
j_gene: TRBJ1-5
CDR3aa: CASTSGQGLAGQPQHF
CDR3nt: TGTGCCAGCACCTCCGGACAGGGATTAGCCGGTCAGCCCCAGCATTTT